The sequence of this T cell receptor (beta chain) was determined in a study of T cell repertoires in cytomegalovirus infection. This clonotype was seen more than once but under ten times. Antigen unknown. TCRdb used MiXCR to reprocess the reads, holding one entry per CDR3 protein. The table includes 300,000 to 400,000 distinct CDR3 sequences, 25% to 35% detected once. General study findings and limits: Identification of carriers of CMV plus the relevant HLA was achieved through cumulative public TCR beta family frequency.

The CDR3 length is 15 residues. From germline, CDR1 is KGHSH and CDR2 LQKENI. With 2 bases removed from V and 2 bases from J, the gap between germline ends came to 11 bases. The V gene is TRBV18, the J gene TRBJ2-3; weak D call: TRBD2 (6 bases). Sample: cultured PBMCs, taken from culture after CMV antigen stimulation. The source is a human donor in good health (CMV status not recorded). Some clones in this sample may be carry-over from other donors' samples. The CDR3 spells CASSPTGLTTDTQYF. As DNA, the CDR3 is TGTGCCAGCTCACCAACCGGACTAACCACAGATACGCAGTATTTT.